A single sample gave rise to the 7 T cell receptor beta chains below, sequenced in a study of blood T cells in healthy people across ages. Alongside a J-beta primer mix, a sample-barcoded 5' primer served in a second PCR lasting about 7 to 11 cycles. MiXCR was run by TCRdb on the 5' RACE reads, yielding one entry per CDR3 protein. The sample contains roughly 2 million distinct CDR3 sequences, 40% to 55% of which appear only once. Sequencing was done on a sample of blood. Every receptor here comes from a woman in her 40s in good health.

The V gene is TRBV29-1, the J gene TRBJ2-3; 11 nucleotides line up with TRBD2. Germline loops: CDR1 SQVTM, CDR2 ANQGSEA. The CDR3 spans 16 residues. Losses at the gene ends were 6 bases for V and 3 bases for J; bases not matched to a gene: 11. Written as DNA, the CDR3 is TGCAGCGTCGTAGCACAACTAGCGGGGGCTACAGATACGCAGTATTTT. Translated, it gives CSVVAQLAGATDTQYF.

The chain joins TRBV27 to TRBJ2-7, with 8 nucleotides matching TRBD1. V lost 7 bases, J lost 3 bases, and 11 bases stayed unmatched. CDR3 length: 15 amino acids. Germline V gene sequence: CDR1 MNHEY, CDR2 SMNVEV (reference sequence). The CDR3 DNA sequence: TGTGCCAGCACCGCGGGGACAGGTGGTTTCTACGAGCAGTACTTC. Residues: CASTAGTGGFYEQYF.

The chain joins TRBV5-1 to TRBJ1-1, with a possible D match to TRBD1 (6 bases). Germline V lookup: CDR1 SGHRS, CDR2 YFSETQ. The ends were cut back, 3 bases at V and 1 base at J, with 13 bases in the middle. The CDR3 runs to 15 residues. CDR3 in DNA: TGCGCCAGCAGCTCGGACGGGGGCCCGAACACTGAAGCTTTCTTT. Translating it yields CASSSDGGPNTEAFF.

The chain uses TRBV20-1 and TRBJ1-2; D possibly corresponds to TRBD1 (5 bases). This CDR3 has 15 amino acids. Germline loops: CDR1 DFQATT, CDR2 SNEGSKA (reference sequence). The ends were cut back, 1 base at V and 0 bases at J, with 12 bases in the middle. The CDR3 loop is CSARGRQTANYGYTF. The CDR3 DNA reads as TGCAGTGCTAGAGGCCGACAGACCGCTAACTATGGCTACACCTTC.

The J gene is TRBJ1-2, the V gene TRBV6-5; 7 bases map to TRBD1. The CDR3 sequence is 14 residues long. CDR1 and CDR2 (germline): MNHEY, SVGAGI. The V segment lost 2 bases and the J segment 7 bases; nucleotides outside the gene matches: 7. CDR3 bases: TGTGCCAGCAGTTACCAAAGACAGGGAAGTGGCTACACCTTC. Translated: CASSYQRQGSGYTF.

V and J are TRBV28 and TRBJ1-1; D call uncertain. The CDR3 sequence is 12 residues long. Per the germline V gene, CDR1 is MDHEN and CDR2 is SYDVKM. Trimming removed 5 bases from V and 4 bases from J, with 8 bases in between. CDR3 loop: CASSPRATEAFF. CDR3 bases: TGTGCCAGCAGTCCCCGGGCCACTGAAGCTTTCTTT.

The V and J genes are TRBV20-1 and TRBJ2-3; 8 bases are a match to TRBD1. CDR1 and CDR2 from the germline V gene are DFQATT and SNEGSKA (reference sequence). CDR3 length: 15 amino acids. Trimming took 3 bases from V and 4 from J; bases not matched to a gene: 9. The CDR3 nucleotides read TGCAGTGCTAGTCCTCGGACAGGGAAATCAGATACGCAGTATTTT. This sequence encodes CSASPRTGKSDTQYF.